The 14 T cell receptor beta chains below come from one sample, sequenced in a study of blood T cells in healthy people across ages. PCR was performed a second time for about 6 to 12 cycles using a sample-barcoded 5' primer and a J-beta primer mix. TCRdb re-derived calls from the 5' RACE reads in MiXCR, one entry per CDR3 protein. Of 800,000 to 950,000 distinct CDR3 sequences listed, approximately 35% are singletons. The sample taken for sequencing was blood. Receptors were obtained from a man aged 18-30 years in good health.

V usage is TRBV12-3 or TRBV12-4 and J usage is TRBJ2-5, with TRBD1 matching over 7 bases. V gave up 5 bases and J gave up 3 bases; unmatched junction bases: 6. CDR3 size: 14 residues. The chain's CDR3 is CASSPQGRKETQYF. The CDR3 DNA reads as TGTGCCAGCAGTCCACAGGGGCGAAAAGAGACCCAGTACTTC.

The chain uses TRBV7-2 and TRBJ2-1; D not resolved. The germline V gene has CDR1 SGHTA and CDR2 FQGNSA. V lost 5 bases and J 5 bases, leaving 10 bases between the germline ends. The CDR3 length is 13 residues. CDR3: CASSVGPDNEQFF. CDR3 DNA sequence: TGTGCCAGCAGCGTAGGGCCCGACAATGAGCAGTTCTTC.

The gene calls are TRBV20-1 and TRBJ1-1; D is unresolved. This CDR3 comprises 14 residues. CDR1 and CDR2 from the germline V gene are DFQATT and SNEGSKA (reference sequence). The V and J ends lost 1 base and 2 bases respectively, with 11 bases between them. Here the CDR3 DNA reads TGCAGTGCTAGAGTCCCAGGTTCAAACACTGAAGCTTTCTTT. Translated, it gives CSARVPGSNTEAFF.

The V and J genes are TRBV7-3 and TRBJ2-2; tentative D call: TRBD1 (6 bases). Trimming left V 5 bases short and J 3 bases short, with 13 bases between. The CDR3 loop spans 15 amino acids. The germline V gene encodes CDR1 SGHTA and CDR2 FQGTGA. CDR3 loop: CASSPTTGYTGELFF. In DNA form, the CDR3 reads TGTGCCAGCAGCCCAACAACAGGGTACACCGGGGAGCTGTTTTTT. The variable domain in full, with the rest retrieved from reference TRBV7-3 and TRBJ2-2, is GAGVSQTPSNKVTEKGKYVELRCDPISGHTALYWYRQSLGQGPEFLIYFQGTGAADDSGLPNDRFFAVRPEGSVSTLKIQRTERGDSAVYLCASSPTTGYTGELFFGEGSRLTVL.

The J gene is TRBJ2-2, the V gene TRBV3-1; no reliable D call. V gave up 2 bases and J gave up 3 bases, with 10 bases separating them. Looked up from germline, CDR1 is LGHDT and CDR2 is YNNKEL (reference sequence). CDR3 length equals 15 residues. The CDR3 protein is CASSQSGSYTGELFF. CDR3 bases: TGTGCCAGCAGCCAAAGTGGATCGTACACCGGGGAGCTGTTTTTT.

This chain uses TRBV4-3 with TRBJ2-1; D gene ambiguous. V shed 1 base and J shed 5 bases, with 15 bases lying between them. The CDR3 has 16 residues. Germline V gene data show CDR1 as LGHNA and CDR2 as YSLEER. The CDR3 protein is CASSQGFPSRDNEQFF. CDR3 bases: TGCGCCAGCAGCCAAGGTTTCCCCAGCCGTGACAATGAGCAGTTCTTC.

The rearrangement uses TRBV7-9 and TRBJ1-1; D perhaps matches TRBD1 (5 bases). Germline loops: CDR1 SEHNR, CDR2 FQNEAQ (reference sequence). V lost 4 bases, J lost 6 bases, and 12 bases lay in between. The CDR3 covers 13 residues. CDR3 sequence (DNA): TGTGCCAGCAGCTCCGGATCACAGGCTGAAGCTTTCTTT. Translated, it gives CASSSGSQAEAFF. Filled out from reference TRBV7-9 and TRBJ1-1, the complete variable domain reads DTGVSQNPRHKITKRGQNVTFRCDPISEHNRLYWYRQTLGQGPEFLTYFQNEAQLEKSRLLSDRFSAERPKGSFSTLEIQRTEQGDSAMYLCASSSGSQAEAFFGQGTRLTVV.

This clonotype is a singleton in its sample. The chain carries TRBV12-3 or TRBV12-4 and TRBJ1-2; unclear D gene. Trimming took 4 bases from V and 2 from J, leaving 8 bases between them. CDR3 size: 13 residues. The CDR3 loop reads CASSCVSNYGYTF. CDR3 DNA sequence: TGTGCCAGCAGTTGTGTTTCGAACTATGGCTACACCTTC.

V is TRBV12-3 or TRBV12-4 and J is TRBJ1-5; 7 bases are a match to TRBD1. Germline trimming cut 6 bases from V and 5 bases from J; bases unmatched to any gene: 10. The CDR3 covers 15 residues. CDR3 nucleotides: TGTGCCAGCAGCCGGTCCGGGACAGCCCATCAGCCCCAGCATTTT. Protein sequence: CASSRSGTAHQPQHF.

A note on this clonotype: A much larger clone differs from this one at a single base, so this may be a read error. This sequence joins TRBV7-9 and TRBJ2-1; 7 nucleotides match TRBD2. The CDR3 is 14 residues long. Germline-derived CDR1 and CDR2 are SEHNR and FQNEAQ (reference sequence). The CDR3 spells CASSFELASNGQFF. In DNA, the CDR3 is TGTGCCAGCAGCTTCGAACTAGCGTCTAATGGGCAGTTCTTC.

The V call is TRBV6-2 or TRBV6-3, the J call TRBJ2-7; 7 bases fit TRBD1. The CDR3 is made up of 15 amino acids. The V gene end was trimmed by 0 bases and the J gene end by 3 bases; junction bases not matched to a gene: 5. Germline-derived CDR1 and CDR2 are MNHEY and SVGEGT. This CDR3 is CASSYSGTVIYEQYF. For the CDR3, the DNA is TGTGCCAGCAGTTACTCAGGGACAGTGATCTACGAGCAGTACTTC.

A word on this clonotype: The junction and the germline gene differ at one end; a read error may be behind it. The rearrangement joins TRBV18 to TRBJ2-3, with D perhaps matching TRBD1 (6 bases). The V gene's germline CDR1 is KGHSH and CDR2 LQKENI. The CDR3 is made up of 14 amino acids. CDR3 sequence (DNA): TGTGCCAGCTCACCCGGACAGCCCACAGAGACGCAGTATTTT. Its translation: CASSPGQPTETQYF.

The genes are TRBV6-5 and TRBJ2-4, with D unresolved. The CDR3 loop spans 13 amino acids. The V gene's germline CDR1 is MNHEY and CDR2 SVGAGI. V was clipped by 7 bases and J by 1 base, with 8 bases between them. In DNA form, the CDR3 reads TGTGCCAGCATGGCCTTTGCCAAAAACATTCAGTACTTC. It translates to CASMAFAKNIQYF.

This clonotype was counted ten times or more. The chain employs TRBV12-3 or TRBV12-4 and TRBJ1-2; TRBD1 is a possible D gene (5 bases). V lost 6 bases and J 4 bases, leaving 12 bases between the germline ends. The CDR3 spans 13 residues. The CDR3 DNA is TGTGCCAGCAGCCGGGGACGGTTCTATGGCTACACCTTC. Protein sequence: CASSRGRFYGYTF.